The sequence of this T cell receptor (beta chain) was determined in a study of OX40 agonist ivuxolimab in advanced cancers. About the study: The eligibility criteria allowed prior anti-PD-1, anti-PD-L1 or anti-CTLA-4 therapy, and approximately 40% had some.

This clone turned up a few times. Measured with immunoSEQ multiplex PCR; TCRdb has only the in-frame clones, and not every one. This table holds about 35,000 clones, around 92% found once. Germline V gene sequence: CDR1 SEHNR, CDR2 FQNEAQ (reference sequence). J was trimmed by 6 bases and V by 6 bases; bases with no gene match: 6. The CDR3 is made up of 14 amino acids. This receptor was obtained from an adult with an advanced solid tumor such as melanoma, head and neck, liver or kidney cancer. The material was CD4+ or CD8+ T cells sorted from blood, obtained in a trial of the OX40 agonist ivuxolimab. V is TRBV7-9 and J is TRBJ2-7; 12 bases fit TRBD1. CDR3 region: CASSKGQGAREQYF. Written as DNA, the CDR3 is TGTGCCAGCAGTAAGGGACAGGGGGCGCGCGAGCAGTACTTC.